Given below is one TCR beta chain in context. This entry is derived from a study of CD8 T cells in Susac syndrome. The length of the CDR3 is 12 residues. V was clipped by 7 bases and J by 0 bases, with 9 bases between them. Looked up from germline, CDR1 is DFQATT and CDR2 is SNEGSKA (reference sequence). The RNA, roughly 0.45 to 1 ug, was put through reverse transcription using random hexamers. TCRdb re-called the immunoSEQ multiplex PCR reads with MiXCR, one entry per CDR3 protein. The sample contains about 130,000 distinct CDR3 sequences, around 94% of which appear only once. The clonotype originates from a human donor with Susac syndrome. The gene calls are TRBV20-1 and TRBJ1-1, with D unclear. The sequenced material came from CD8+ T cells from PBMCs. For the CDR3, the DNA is TGCAGTGTGTGGGTCATGAACACTGAAGCTTTCTTT. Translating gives CSVWVMNTEAFF.